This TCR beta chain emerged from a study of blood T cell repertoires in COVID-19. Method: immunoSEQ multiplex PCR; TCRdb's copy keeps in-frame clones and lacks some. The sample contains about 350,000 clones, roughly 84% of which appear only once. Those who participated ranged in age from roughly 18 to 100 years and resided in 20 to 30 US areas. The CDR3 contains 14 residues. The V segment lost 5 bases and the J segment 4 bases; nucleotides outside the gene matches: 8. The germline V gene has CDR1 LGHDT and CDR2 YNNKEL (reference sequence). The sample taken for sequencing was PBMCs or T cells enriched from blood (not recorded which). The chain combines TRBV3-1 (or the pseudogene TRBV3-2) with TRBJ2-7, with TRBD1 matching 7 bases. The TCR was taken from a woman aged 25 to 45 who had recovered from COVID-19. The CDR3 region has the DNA TGTGCCAGCAGCAAATCAGGGACAGCTTACGAGCAGTACTTC. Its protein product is CASSKSGTAYEQYF.